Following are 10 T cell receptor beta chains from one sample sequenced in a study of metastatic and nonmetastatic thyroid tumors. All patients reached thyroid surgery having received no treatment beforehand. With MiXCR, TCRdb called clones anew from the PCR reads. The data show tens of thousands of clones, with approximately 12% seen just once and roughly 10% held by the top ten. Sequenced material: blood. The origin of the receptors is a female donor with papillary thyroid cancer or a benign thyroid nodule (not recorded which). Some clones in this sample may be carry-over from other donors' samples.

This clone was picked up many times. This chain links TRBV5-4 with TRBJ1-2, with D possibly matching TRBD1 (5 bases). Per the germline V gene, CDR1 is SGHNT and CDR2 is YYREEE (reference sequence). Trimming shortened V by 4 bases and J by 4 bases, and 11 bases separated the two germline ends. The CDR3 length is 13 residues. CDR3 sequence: CASSTPDSYGYTF. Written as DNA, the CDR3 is TGTGCCAGCAGCACCCCCGACAGCTATGGCTACACCTTC.

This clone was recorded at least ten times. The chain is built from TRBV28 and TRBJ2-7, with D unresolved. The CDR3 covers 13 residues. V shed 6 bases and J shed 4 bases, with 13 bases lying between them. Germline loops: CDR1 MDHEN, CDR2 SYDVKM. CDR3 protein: CASSTIEQYEQYF. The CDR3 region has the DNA TGTGCCAGCAGCACCATCGAACAATACGAGCAGTACTTC.

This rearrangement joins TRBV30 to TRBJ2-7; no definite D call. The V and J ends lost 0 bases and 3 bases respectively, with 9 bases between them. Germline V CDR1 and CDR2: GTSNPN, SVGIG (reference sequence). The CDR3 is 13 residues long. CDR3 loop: CAWSVPGSYEQYF. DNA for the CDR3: TGTGCCTGGAGTGTACCCGGCAGCTACGAGCAGTACTTC.

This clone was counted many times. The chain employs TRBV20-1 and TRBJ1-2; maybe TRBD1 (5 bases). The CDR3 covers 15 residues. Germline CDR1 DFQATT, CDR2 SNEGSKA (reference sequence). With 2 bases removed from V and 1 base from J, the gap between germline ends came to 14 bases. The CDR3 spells CSARLQGSLNYGYTF. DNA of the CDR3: TGCAGTGCTAGACTTCAGGGCTCTCTTAACTATGGCTACACCTTC.

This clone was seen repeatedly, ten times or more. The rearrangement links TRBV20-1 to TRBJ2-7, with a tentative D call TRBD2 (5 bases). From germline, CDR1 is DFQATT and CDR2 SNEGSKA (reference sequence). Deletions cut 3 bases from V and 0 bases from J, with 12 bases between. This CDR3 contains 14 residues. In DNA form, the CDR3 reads TGCAGTGCTAGTCGTAGCGCCAGCTCCTACGAGCAGTACTTC. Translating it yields CSASRSASSYEQYF.

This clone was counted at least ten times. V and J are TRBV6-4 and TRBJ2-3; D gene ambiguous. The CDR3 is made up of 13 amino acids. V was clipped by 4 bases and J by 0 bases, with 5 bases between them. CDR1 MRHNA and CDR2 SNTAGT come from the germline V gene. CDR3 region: CASSVGSTDTQYF. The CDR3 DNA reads TGTGCCAGCAGTGTAGGGAGCACAGATACGCAGTATTTT.

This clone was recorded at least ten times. The CDR3 DNA sequence: TGTGCCAGCTACCGAGGGGGGCGACCTCTTTCTAGCTCTGGAAACACCATATATTTT. Its translation: CASYRGGRPLSSSGNTIYF. The chain combines TRBV6-5 with TRBJ1-3; D perhaps matches TRBD1 (6 bases). The CDR3 loop spans 19 amino acids. Trimming pared 8 bases from V and 0 bases from J, leaving 26 bases between. The V gene's germline CDR1 is MNHEY and CDR2 SVGAGI.

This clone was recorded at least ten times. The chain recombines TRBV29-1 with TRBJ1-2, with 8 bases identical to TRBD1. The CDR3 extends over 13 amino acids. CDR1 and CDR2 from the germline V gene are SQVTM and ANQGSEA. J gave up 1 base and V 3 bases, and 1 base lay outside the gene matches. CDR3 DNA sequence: TGCAGCGTTGACGACAGGGGTAACTATGGCTACACCTTC. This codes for CSVDDRGNYGYTF. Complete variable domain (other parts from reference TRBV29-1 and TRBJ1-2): SAVISQKPSRDICQRGTSLTIQCQVDSQVTMMFWYRQQPGQSLTLIATANQGSEATYESGFVIDKFPISRPNLTFSTLTVSNMSPEDSSIYLCSVDDRGNYGYTFGSGTRLTVV.

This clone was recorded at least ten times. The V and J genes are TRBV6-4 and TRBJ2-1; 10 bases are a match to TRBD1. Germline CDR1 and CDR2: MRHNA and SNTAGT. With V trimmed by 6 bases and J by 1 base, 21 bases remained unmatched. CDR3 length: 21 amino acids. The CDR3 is CASRPVKGGPGQGFSYNEQFF. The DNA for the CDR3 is TGTGCCAGCAGGCCAGTTAAGGGGGGCCCGGGACAGGGGTTTTCCTACAATGAGCAGTTCTTC.

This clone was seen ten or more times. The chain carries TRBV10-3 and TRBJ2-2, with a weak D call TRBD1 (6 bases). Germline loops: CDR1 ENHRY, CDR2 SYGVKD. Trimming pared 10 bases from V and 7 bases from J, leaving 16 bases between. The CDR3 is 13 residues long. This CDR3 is CATTEQGIGELFF. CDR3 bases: TGTGCCACGACGGAACAGGGAATCGGGGAGCTGTTTTTT.